One T cell receptor (beta chain) is described in this entry. This sample was taken from a study of blood T cell repertoires in COVID-19. Overall study: Sample material is recorded as cDNA or gDNA derived from T cells, B-cell-depleted T cells, or PBMCs.

V lost 4 bases, J lost 9 bases, and 4 bases stayed unmatched. The CDR3 is 12 residues long. Sequencing was performed with immunoSEQ multiplex PCR; in TCRdb, only in-frame clones are kept and a portion is missing. Of roughly 230,000 clones listed, about 86% are singletons. The sample taken for sequencing was peripheral blood. V and J are TRBV12-3 or TRBV12-4 and TRBJ2-5, with TRBD2 matching 8 bases. The receptor was isolated from a middle-aged man with active or convalescent COVID-19. This CDR3 is CASSSGGLAQYF. CDR3 DNA sequence: TGTGCCAGCAGTTCGGGGGGGTTGGCCCAGTACTTC.